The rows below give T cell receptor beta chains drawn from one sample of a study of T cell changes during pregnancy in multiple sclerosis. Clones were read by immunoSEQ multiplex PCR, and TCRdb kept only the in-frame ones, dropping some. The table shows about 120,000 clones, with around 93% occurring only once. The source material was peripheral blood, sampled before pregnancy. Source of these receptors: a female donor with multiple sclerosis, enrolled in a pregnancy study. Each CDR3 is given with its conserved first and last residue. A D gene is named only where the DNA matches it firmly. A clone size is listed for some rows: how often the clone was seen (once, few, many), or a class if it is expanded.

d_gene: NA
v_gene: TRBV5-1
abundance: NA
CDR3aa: CASSLGAGLSYEQYF

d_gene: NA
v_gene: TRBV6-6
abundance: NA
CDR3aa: CASGGTEAFF

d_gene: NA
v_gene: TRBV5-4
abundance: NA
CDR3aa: CASSLGQRSGAFF

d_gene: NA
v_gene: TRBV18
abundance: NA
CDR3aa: CASSPLGLDGETQYF

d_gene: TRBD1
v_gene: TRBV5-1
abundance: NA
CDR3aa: CASSPGQGAGTQYF

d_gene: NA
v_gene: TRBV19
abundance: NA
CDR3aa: CASSIDHGSEQYF

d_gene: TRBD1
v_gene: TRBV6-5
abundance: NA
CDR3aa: CASSYERGQAYEQYF

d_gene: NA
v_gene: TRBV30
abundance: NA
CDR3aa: CAWSVWRNTGELFF

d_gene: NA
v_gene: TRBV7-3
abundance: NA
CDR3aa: CASSSSGDATEAFF

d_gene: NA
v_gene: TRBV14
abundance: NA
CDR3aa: CASSPEASYEQYF

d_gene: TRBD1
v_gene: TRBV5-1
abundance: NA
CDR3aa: CASSSFRDRGNQETQYF

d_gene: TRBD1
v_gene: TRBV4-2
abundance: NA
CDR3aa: CASSQLTGTGGYEQYF

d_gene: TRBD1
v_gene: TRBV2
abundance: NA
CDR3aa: CASSESSEDRGTGGYTF

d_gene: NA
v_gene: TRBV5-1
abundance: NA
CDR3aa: CATAARTGELFF

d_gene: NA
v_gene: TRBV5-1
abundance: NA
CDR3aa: CASSPRTDLGETQYF

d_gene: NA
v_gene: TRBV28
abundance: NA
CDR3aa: CASSLGAGGSYEQYF

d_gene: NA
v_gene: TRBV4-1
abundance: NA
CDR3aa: CASSLVTVRNENEQFF

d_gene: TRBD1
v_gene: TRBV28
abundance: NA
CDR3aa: CASSLPQGPEAFF

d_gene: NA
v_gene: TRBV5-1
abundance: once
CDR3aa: CASSLVGGRYNEQFF

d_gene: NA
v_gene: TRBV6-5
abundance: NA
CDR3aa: CASSDSPAYYGYTF

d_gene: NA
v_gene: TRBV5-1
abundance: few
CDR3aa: CASSLADRDVETQYF

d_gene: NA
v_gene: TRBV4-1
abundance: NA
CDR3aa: CASSARLTSGELFF

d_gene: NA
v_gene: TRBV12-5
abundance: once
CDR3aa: CASGLSTGNSEAFF

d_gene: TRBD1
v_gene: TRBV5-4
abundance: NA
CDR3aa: CASSRPGQETDTQYF

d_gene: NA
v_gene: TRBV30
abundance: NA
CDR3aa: CAWSTASRVGSYNSPLHF

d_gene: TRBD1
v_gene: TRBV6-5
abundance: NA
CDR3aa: CASRPQGAGGYTF

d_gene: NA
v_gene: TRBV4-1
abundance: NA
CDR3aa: CASSQVYLASTGELFF

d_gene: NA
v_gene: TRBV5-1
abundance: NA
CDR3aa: CASIVGFRDSAYEQYF

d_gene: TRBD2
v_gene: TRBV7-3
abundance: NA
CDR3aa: CASSPAGDGTGELFF

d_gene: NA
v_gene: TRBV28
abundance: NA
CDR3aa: CASSASDGGFGANVLTF

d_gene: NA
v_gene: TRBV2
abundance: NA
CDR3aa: CASSVGGETGELFF

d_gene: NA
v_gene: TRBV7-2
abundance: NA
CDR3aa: CASSPALPYSRNEQFF

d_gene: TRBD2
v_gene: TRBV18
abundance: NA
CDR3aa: CASSLMGSGGQETQYF

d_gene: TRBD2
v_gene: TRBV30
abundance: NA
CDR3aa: CAWSSGGSYNEQFF

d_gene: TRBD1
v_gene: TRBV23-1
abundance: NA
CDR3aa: CASSQSGTGGQETQYF

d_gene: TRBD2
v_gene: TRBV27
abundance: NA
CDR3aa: CASSSREAGYQETQYF

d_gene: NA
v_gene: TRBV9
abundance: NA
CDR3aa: CASSVDSSGYNEQFF

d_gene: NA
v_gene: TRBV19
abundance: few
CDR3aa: CASSTGDYGYTF

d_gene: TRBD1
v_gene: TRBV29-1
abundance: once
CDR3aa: CSVWDRSNSGANVLTF

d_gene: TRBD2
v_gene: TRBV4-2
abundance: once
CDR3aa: CASSHSPLAGDPDTQYF

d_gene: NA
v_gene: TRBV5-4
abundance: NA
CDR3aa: CASSLTGLPGSQYF

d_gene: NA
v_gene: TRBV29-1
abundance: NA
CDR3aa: CSVLDGDQPQHF

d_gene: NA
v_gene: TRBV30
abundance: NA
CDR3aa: CAWSPTIGRNLHGYTF

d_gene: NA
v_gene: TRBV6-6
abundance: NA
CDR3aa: CASSRDSGANVLTF

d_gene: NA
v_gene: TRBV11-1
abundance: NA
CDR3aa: CASSLARQGDTGELFF

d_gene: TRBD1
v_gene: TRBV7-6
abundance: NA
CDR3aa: CASSLELRGQGTSEKLFF

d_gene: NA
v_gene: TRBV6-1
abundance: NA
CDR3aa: CASSEPGRGGTDTQYF

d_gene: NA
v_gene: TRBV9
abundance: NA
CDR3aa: CASSPGGGGSEKLFF

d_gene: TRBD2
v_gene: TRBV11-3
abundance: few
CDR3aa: CASSQGTSGYNEQFF

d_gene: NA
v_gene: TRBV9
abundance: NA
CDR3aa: CASSVKGQSGDEKLFF

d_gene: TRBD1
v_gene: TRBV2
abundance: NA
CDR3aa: CASSEGQPLSYEQYF

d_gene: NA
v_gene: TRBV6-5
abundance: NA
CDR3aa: CASSSLGGGGNQPQHF

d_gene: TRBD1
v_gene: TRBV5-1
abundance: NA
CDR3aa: CASSLGQEDYEQYF